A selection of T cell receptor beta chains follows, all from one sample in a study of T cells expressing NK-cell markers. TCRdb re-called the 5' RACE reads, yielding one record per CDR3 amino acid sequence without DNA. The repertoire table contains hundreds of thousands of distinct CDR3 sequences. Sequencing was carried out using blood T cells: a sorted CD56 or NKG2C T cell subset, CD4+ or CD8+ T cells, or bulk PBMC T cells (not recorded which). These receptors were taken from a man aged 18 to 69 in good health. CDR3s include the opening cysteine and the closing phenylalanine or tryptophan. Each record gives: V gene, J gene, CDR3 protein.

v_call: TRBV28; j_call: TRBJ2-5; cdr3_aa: CASSRLRTSGVQETQYF
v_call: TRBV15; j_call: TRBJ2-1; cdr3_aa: CATSRDERGGLGEQFF
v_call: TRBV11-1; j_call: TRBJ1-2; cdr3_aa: CASSSQTGSHGYTF
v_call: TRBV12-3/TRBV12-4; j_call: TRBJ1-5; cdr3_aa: CASSPTGFVGQPQHF
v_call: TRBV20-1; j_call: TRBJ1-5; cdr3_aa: CSAGLENQPQHF
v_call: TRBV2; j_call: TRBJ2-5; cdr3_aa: CASAGGWQETQYF
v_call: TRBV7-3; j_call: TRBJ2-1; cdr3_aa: CASSLMGRNEQFF
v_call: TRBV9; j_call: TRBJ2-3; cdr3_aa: CASSARTDPGVSTDTQYF
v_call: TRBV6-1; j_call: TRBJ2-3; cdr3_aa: CASSENRGVWDTQYF
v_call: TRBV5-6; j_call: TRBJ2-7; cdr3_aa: CASSFFGTGPWEQYF
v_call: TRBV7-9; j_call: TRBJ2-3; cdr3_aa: CASSKRGLRDTQYF
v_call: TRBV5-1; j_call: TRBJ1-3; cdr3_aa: CASSLVGSGNTIYF
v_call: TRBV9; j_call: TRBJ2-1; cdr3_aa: CASSFGPKNEQFF
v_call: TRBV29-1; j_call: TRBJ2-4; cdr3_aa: CSARPQSGTGKNIQYF
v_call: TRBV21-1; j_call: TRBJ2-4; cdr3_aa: CASEVSRPNIQYF
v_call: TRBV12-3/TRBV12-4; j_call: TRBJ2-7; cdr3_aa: CASSSSPGTGQAKEQYF
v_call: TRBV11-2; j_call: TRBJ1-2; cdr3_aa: CASSLVQGGYTF
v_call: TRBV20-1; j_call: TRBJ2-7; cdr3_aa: CSARPPSFGAKYEQYF
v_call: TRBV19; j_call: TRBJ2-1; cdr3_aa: CASSIDSVSRTGFIEQFF
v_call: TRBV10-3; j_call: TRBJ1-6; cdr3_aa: CAISEGQGGNSPLHF
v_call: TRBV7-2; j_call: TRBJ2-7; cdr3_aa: CASSLLRDGRYEQYF
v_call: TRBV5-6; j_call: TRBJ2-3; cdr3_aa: CASSLGATQWNTQYF
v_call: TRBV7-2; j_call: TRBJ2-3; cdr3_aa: CASSISGGRSTDTQYF
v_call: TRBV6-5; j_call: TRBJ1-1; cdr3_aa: CASYYRDAEAFF
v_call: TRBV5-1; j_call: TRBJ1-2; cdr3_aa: CASSTSSGTGDGYTF
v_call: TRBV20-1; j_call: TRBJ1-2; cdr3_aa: CSARDKIFRGFGYTF
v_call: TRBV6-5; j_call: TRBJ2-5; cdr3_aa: CASKSTRNGQETQYF
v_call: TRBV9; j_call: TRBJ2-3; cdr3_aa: CASSVRGVSSSTDTQYF
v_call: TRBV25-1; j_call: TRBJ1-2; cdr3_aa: CASSDSRGGYGYTF
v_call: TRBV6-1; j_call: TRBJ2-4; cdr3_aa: CASKRARGHDAKNIQYF
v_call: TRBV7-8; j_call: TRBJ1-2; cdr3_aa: CASSSRTGSGYGYTF
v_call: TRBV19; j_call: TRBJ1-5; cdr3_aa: CASSMAGNQPQHF
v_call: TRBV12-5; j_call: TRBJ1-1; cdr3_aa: CASGLKGGETEAFF
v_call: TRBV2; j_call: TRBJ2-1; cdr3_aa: CASSVDRGAYNEQFF
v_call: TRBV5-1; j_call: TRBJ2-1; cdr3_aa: CASSWTVPYNEQFF
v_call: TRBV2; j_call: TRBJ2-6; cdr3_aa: CARSYSGANVLTF
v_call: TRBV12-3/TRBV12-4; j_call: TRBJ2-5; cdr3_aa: CASSYRNTPRETQYF
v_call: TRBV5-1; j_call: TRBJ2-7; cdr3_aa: CASSGGGSGGLYEQYF
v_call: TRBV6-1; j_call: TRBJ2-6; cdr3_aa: CASSADRGLGANVLTF
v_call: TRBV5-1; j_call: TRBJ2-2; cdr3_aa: CASRSSRDRAGWTGELFF
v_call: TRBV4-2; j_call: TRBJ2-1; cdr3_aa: CASSQSGYNEQFF
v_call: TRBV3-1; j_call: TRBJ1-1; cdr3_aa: CASSQNKRGAGTEAFF
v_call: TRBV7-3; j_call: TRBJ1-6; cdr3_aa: CASSLTSAGNSPLHF
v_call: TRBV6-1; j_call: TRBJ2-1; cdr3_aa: CASSETAGSYNEQFF
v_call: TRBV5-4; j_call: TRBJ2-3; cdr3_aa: CASSWTGLDTQYF
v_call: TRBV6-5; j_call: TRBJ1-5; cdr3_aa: CASSYGPGKRSNQPQHF
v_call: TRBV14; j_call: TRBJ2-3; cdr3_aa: CASSLFHGTSGASTDTQYF
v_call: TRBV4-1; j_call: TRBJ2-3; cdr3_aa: CASSQVGGGGARDTQYF
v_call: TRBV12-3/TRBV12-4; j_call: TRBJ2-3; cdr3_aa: CASSLAQGGFTDTQYF
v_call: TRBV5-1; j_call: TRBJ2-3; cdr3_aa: CASRDSNTDTQYF
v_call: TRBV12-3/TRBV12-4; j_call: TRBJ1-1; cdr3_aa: CASSLADLNTEAFF
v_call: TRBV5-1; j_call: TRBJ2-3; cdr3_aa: CASSPLIGRYTDTQYF